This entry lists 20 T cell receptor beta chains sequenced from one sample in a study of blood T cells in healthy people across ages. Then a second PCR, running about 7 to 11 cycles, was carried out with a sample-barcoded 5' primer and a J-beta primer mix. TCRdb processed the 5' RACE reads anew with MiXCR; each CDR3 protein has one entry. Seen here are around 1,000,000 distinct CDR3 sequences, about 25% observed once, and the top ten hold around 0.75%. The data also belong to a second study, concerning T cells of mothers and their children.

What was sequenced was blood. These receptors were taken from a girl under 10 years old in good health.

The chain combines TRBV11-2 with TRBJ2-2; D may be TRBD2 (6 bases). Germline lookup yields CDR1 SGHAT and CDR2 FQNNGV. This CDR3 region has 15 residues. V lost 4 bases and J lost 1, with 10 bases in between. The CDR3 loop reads CASSYPGLNTGELFF. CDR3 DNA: TGTGCCAGCAGCTACCCGGGACTGAACACCGGGGAGCTGTTTTTT.

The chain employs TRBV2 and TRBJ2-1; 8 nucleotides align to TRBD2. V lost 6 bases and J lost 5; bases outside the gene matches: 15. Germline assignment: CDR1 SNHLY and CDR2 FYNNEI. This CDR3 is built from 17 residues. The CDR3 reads CASREGQGGGPNNEQFF. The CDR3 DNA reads TGTGCCAGCAGAGAGGGTCAGGGCGGGGGGCCGAACAATGAGCAGTTCTTC.

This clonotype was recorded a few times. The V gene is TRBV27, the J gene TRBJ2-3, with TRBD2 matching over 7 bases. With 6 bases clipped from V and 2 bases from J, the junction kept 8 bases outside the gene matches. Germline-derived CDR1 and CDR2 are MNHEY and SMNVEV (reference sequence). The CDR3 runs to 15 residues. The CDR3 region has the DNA TGTGCCAGCAGCCCGCTAGCGGAATCCACAGATACGCAGTATTTT. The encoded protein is CASSPLAESTDTQYF.

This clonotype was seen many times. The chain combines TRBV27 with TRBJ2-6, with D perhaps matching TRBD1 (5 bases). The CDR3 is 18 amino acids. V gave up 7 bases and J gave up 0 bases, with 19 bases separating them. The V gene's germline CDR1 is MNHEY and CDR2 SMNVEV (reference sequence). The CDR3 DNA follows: TGTGCCAGCAACAAATTGCCCTTAACAGGCTCTGGGGCCAACGTCCTGACTTTC. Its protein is CASNKLPLTGSGANVLTF.

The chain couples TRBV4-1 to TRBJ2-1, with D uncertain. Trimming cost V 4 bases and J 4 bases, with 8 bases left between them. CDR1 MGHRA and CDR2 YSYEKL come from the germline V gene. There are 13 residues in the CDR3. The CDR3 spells CASSPIMYNEQFF. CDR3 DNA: TGCGCCAGCAGCCCGATCATGTACAATGAGCAGTTCTTC.

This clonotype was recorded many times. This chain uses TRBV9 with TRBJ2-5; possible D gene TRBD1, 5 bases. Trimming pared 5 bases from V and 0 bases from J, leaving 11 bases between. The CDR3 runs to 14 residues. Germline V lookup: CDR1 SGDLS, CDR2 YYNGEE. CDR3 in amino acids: CASSPPDNQETQYF. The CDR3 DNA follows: TGTGCCAGCAGTCCACCGGACAACCAAGAGACCCAGTACTTC.

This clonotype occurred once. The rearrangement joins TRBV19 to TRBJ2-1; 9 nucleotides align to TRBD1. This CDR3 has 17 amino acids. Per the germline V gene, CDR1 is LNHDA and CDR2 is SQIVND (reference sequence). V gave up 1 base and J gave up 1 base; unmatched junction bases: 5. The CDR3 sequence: CASSIGSGTGSYNEQFF. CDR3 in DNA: TGTGCCAGTAGTATAGGGTCCGGGACAGGGTCCTACAATGAGCAGTTCTTC.

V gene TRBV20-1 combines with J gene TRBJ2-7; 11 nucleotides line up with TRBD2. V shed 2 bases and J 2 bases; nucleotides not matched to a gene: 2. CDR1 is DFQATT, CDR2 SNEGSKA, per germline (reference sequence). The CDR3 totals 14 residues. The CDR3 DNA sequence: TGCAGTGCTAGATCGACTAGCGGGGCCTACGAGCAGTACTTC. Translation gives CSARSTSGAYEQYF.

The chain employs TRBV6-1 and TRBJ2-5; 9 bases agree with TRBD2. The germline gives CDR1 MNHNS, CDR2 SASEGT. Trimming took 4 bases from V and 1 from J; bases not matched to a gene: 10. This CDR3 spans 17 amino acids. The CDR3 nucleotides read TGTGCCAGCAGTGCCGCCAAGACTAGCGGAATCCAAGAGACCCAGTACTTC. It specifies CASSAAKTSGIQETQYF.

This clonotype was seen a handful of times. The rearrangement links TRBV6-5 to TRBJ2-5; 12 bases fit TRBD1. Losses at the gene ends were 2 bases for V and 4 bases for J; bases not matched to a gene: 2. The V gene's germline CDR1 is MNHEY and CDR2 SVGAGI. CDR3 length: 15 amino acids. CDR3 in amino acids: CASSYGGQGAETQYF. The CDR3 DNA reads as TGTGCCAGCAGTTACGGGGGACAGGGGGCAGAGACCCAGTACTTC.

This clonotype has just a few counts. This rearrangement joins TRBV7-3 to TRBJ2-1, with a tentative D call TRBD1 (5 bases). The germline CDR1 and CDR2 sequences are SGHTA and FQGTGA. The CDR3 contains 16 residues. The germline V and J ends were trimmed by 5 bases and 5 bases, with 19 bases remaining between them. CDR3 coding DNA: TGTGCCAGCAGCCAGAAACAGGAATCCCCCCACAATGAGCAGTTCTTC. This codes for CASSQKQESPHNEQFF.

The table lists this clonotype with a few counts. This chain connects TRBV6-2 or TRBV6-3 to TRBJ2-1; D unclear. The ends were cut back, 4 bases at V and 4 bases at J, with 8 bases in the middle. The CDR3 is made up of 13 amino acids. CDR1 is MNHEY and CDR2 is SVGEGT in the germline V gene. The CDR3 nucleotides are TGTGCCAGCAGTTTGGCCTTTTACAATGAGCAGTTCTTC. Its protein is CASSLAFYNEQFF.

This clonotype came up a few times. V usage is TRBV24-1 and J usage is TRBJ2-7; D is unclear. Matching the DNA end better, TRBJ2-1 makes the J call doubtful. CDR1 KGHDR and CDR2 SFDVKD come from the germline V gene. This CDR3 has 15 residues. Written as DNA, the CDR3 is TGTGCCACCAGTGATTTGAGGGCGGTAGACAATGAGCAGTTCTTC. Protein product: CATSDLRAVDNEQFF.

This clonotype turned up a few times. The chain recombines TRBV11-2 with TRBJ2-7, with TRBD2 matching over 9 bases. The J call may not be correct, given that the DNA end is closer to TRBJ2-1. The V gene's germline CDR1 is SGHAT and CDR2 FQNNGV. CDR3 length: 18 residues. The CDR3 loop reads CASSSYLVAGEVRDEQFF. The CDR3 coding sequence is TGTGCCAGCAGTTCCTATCTGGTAGCGGGAGAAGTACGTGATGAGCAGTTCTTC.

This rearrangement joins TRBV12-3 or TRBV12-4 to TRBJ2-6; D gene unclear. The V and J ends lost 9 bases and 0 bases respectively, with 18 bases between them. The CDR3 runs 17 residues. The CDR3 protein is CASDSPDGLSGANVLTF. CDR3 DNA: TGTGCCAGTGACTCCCCAGACGGCCTCTCTGGGGCCAACGTCCTGACTTTC.

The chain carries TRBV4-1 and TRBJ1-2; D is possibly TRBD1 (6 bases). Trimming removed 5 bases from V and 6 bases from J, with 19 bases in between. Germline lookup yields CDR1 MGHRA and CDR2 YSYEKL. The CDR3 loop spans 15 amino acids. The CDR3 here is CASSFRQESDHGYTF. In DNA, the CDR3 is TGCGCCAGCAGCTTCCGACAGGAAAGTGATCATGGCTACACCTTC.

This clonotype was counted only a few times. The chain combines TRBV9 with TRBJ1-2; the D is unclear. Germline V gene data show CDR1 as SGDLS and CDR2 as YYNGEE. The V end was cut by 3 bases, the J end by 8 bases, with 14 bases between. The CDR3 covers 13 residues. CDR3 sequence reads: CASSGEAQLGYTF. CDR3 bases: TGTGCCAGCAGCGGCGAAGCCCAGCTCGGCTACACCTTC.

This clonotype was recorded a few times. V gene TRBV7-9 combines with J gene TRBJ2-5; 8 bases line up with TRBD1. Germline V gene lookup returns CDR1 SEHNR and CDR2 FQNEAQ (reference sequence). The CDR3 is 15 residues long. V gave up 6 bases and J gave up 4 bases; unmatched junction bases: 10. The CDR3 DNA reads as TGTGCCAGCAGAATACCGGGACAGGAGGGAGAGACCCAGTACTTC. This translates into CASRIPGQEGETQYF. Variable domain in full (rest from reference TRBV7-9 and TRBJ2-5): DTGVSQNPRHKITKRGQNVTFRCDPISEHNRLYWYRQTLGQGPEFLTYFQNEAQLEKSRLLSDRFSAERPKGSFSTLEIQRTEQGDSAMYLCASRIPGQEGETQYFGPGTRLLVL.

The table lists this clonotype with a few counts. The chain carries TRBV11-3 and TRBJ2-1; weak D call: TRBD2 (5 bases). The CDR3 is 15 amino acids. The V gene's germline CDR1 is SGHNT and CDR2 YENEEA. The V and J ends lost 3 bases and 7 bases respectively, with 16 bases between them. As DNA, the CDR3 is TGTGCCAGCAGCTTTGGGGAGAGTGGGTCGAATGAGCAGTTCTTC. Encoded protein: CASSFGESGSNEQFF.

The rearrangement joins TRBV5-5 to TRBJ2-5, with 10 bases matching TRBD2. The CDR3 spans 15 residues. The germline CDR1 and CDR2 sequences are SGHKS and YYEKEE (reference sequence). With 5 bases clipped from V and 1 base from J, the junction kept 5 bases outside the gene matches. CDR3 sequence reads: CASRTSGISQETQYF. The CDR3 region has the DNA TGTGCCAGCAGAACTAGCGGGATAAGCCAAGAGACCCAGTACTTC.